The 11 T cell receptor beta chains listed next were all sequenced from one sample in a study of blood T cell repertoires in COVID-19. TCRdb's table, derived via immunoSEQ multiplex PCR, lists solely in-frame clones and lacks some. Of 150,000 to 180,000 clones in the sample, approximately 81% were seen once. Sequenced input: peripheral blood. The receptor source for this set is a woman aged 55-69 years with COVID-19, enrolled during active disease.

The chain joins TRBV14 to TRBJ2-2; 8 positions match TRBD1. The CDR3 consists of 14 residues. V dropped 3 bases and J dropped 6; count of bases not matched to a gene: 3. Per the germline V gene, CDR1 is SGHDN and CDR2 is FVKESK. The CDR3 loop is CASSQARGPGELFF. The DNA for the CDR3 is TGTGCCAGCAGCCAGGCCAGGGGGCCCGGGGAGCTGTTTTTT.

This chain connects TRBV6-5 to TRBJ2-5; D perhaps matches TRBD2 (5 bases). From germline, CDR1 is MNHEY and CDR2 SVGAGI. The CDR3 has 15 amino acids. The V and J ends lost 2 bases and 1 base respectively, with 11 bases between them. CDR3: CASSYGSAGQETQYF. The CDR3 region has the DNA TGTGCCAGCAGTTACGGGTCGGCGGGCCAAGAGACCCAGTACTTC.

The chain links TRBV7-6 to TRBJ2-1, with 8 bases identical to TRBD2. The CDR3 runs 15 residues. V was clipped by 1 base and J by 7 bases; unmatched bases: 6. Germline values: CDR1 SGHVS, CDR2 FNYEAQ. DNA of the CDR3: TGTGCCAGCAGCTTAGGTACGGGAGGGCCAAATGAGCAGTTCTTC. Its protein product is CASSLGTGGPNEQFF.

V gene TRBV12-3 or TRBV12-4 combines with J gene TRBJ1-1; TRBD1 matches 7 bases. CDR3 length: 13 amino acids. The V and J ends lost 5 bases and 4 bases, in that order; junction bases with no gene match: 4. The CDR3 here is CASSLRDSTEAFF. The CDR3 DNA reads TGTGCCAGCAGTCTCCGGGACAGCACTGAAGCTTTCTTT.

V gene TRBV4-1 combines with J gene TRBJ1-2, with D perhaps TRBD1 (6 bases). The V end lost 3 bases, the J end lost 1 base, and 9 bases lay between the germline ends. The germline CDR1 and CDR2 sequences are MGHRA and YSYEKL. The CDR3 totals 14 residues. The CDR3 spells CASSQRTVNYGYTF. The CDR3 DNA is TGCGCCAGCAGCCAGCGGACAGTTAACTATGGCTACACCTTC.

J is TRBJ2-1 and V is TRBV11-2; D is unresolved. Germline CDR1 and CDR2: SGHAT and FQNNGV. V lost 1 base and J lost 8, with 9 bases in between. CDR3 size: 13 residues. DNA for the CDR3: TGTGCCAGCAGCTTAGGGCTGTTGGATGAGCAGTTCTTC. As protein: CASSLGLLDEQFF.

The gene calls are TRBV27 and TRBJ1-1; tentatively, D is TRBD1 (5 bases). Germline loops: CDR1 MNHEY, CDR2 SMNVEV (reference sequence). Trimming took 2 bases from V and 5 from J, leaving 12 bases between them. The CDR3 is 14 residues long. The CDR3 bases are TGTGCCAGCAGTTTACGCAGGGTGGGGACTGAAGCTTTCTTT. Residues: CASSLRRVGTEAFF.

CDR3 sequence (DNA): TGTGCCTGGAGTTCGTATCCAGGGGGCACTGAAGCTTTCTTT. Amino acid sequence: CAWSSYPGGTEAFF. The chain is built from TRBV30 and TRBJ1-1, with TRBD1 matching over 7 bases. V lost 2 bases to trimming and J lost 4 bases; unmatched junction nucleotides: 7. CDR3 length: 14 residues. Per germline, CDR1 GTSNPN and CDR2 SVGIG (reference sequence).

The chain links TRBV29-1 to TRBJ1-2; 8 bases match TRBD1. With 2 bases clipped from V and 8 bases from J, the junction kept 13 bases outside the gene matches. The CDR3 extends over 15 amino acids. Looked up from germline, CDR1 is SQVTM and CDR2 is ANQGSEA. The CDR3 coding sequence is TGCAGCGTTGAATACGCGACAGGGGCCTCGCTGGGCTACACCTTC. Its protein product is CSVEYATGASLGYTF.

V and J are TRBV5-1 and TRBJ1-2; D is ambiguous. Germline assignment: CDR1 SGHRS and CDR2 YFSETQ. The length of the CDR3 is 13 residues. Trimming removed 1 base at V and 2 bases at J, with 6 bases between. CDR3 bases: TGCGCCAGCAGCTTGTCGGGGAACTATGGCTACACCTTC. Amino acid sequence: CASSLSGNYGYTF.

This clone came up once. The V gene is TRBV3-1 (or the pseudogene TRBV3-2), the J gene TRBJ2-5, with D perhaps TRBD1 (6 bases). CDR3 length: 14 amino acids. From germline, CDR1 is LGHDT and CDR2 YNNKEL (reference sequence). Trimming stripped 5 bases from V and 2 bases from J, with 12 bases between. CDR3 in amino acids: CASSSRRGQETQYF. DNA of the CDR3: TGTGCCAGCAGCTCGCGTAGGGGGCAAGAGACCCAGTACTTC.